This T cell receptor beta chain was captured in a study of shared clonotypes between healthy human individuals (TCRdb year 2020). Notes on the research overall: The cohort comprised two women and a few men aged 18 to 49 years. For each donor, CD4 naive and CD4 memory were each given three plates, CD8 naive was given two plates, and CD8 memory was given one plate. To estimate repertoire size and how much clonotype sharing occurs between individuals, the study deeply sequenced the blood TCR repertoires of roughly 5 healthy adults. To increase sequencing depth and limit assay-specific biases, different laboratories used diverse techniques to prepare libraries and sequence TCR repertoires. Each donor's leukapheresis produced roughly between roughly 0.94 and 9.5 billion PBMCs. Overall study outcomes, separate from this receptor: Sampling was limited to blood, and TCR repertoires in tissue likely differ from TCR repertoires in blood. Because the study included a small number of donors, the genetic and exposure-history diversity represented was limited. Naive subsets generally had larger estimated clonotype richness than memory subsets did. Pairwise subsampling indicated that sequencing depth was expected to affect the degree of clonotype sharing among donors. Across a handful of donors, approximately 5% of naive CD4, roughly 3.3% of naive CD8, roughly 2.3% of memory CD4, and approximately 0.42% of memory CD8 clonotypes were shared. Compared with non-shared clonotypes, the clonotypes found in all four sorted-subset donors had higher generation probabilities. Even with the large sequencing depth, rarefaction of the sorted-subset datasets indicated that sequencing was incomplete.

To note about this clone: Its antigen remains unidentified. Base qualities are missing; no much larger clone stands one base away.

Using the deep immunoSEQ assay, multiplex PCR amplified TCR CDR3 regions from genomic DNA. For each cell subset, the extracted genomic DNA was distributed evenly across all wells of several immunoSEQ 96-well plates, and each plate served as one replicate. Each replicate PCR for sorted subsets received approximately 200 ng genomic DNA, equal to about 30,000 T cell genomes. Purified libraries were quantified with a Qubit 3.0 fluorometer, sized on a Bioanalyzer 2100, and re-quantified with the KAPA Library Quantification kit. A separate single-read 150-cycle Illumina NextSeq 550 flow cell was used to sequence each immunoSEQ 96-well plate. For the original study's pipeline: Because only junctional sequences without quality scores were contained in the immunoSEQ output, filtering matching that applied to full-length reads could not be performed. To assign V/J genes and CDR3, sequences were annotated using PyIR, a Python wrapper for IgBLAST v1.9, with IMGT germline references. Any read was removed if the V/J assignment was weak (E-value above 1e-6), the CDR3 was missing, or the read contained stop codons, out-of-frame junctions, or ambiguous translated residues. V3J clonotypes were defined as sequences sharing an identical inferred V gene, J gene, and CDR3 amino acid sequence. Percentage overlap between repertoires was computed as shared unique clonotypes divided by the size of the smaller repertoire. Repertoire richness was assessed with RTK rarefaction, the Chao1 estimator, and Recon v2.1 estimates of unobserved clonotypes. OLGA was used to compute generation probabilities for all TCRbeta clonotypes that the gDNA method yielded from several donors. TCRdb took this table from immuneACCESS and kept in-frame rearrangements with V and J called. Such tables lack part of the clones; where checked against another copy, unresolved V genes explain under half of the gap, and the rest is unexplained. That table is the source of V, J and clone size, and D and trimming were worked out from the DNA. For this sample there are millions of clones; over 85% appear just once. About 0.41% of the sample is in the top ten clones.

Spanning cysteine to phenylalanine, the CDR3 consists of 15 amino acids. The only DNA kept is the CDR3, 45 bases in frame from the first base. The germline V gene sets CDR1 to KGHSH and CDR2 to LQKENI. V sheds 0 bases and J sheds 1 base, leaving 10 bases between their ends. Healthy HIV-negative adults with no recently reported acute infections or vaccinations were included as donors. All donors were Caucasian adults living in Nashville, Tennessee, USA. CD4+ T cells were enriched by magnetic negative selection; naive cells were then positively selected on CD45RA, and the negative fraction formed the memory subset. Blood was obtained by leukapheresis, after which PBMCs were separated by Ficoll-Histopaque density gradient centrifugation and cryopreserved in liquid nitrogen vapor phase. Analytical flow cytometry was used to check the purity and quantity of each magnetically sorted T cell population. From each sorted fraction, genomic DNA was isolated and quantified by UV absorbance on a Nanodrop 2000c.

Recombination connected TRBV18 to TRBJ2-7; 6 matching bases give a weak D call of TRBD1. The sequenced material came from naive CD4+ T cells from PBMCs. The cell subset or site label of this sample denotes: CD45RA+ positively selected. The receptor's source is a man between 18 and 35 years old in good health. Some clones in this sample may be carry-over from other donors' samples. In nucleotide form, the sequence is TGTGCCAGCTCACCACCTTGGGACACTTCCTACGAGCAGTACTTC. This encodes CASSPPWDTSYEQYF.